A selection of T cell receptor beta chains follows, all from one sample in a study of blood T cell repertoires in COVID-19. Libraries were prepared by immunoSEQ multiplex PCR; TCRdb keeps only in-frame clonotypes and omits some of them. This table has a few hundred thousand clones, around four fifths appearing once. The sequenced material came from PBMCs or T cells enriched from blood (not recorded which). The receptor source for this set is a woman in her forties or fifties who had recovered from COVID-19. Each CDR3 is given with its conserved first and last residue. The D gene is left open where the match is weak. Expanded clones are given a class, and other clones once, few, many or no size at all.

TRBV4-1	.	TRBJ2-3	.	CASSQAEFVPGLNADTQYF	TGCGCCAGCAGCCAGGCGGAGTTTGTACCGGGTCTAAACGCAGATACGCAGTATTTT
TRBV5-6	.	TRBJ2-5	TRBD2	CASSTWGGGAKTQYF	TGTGCCAGCAGCACCTGGGGCGGGGGGGCAAAGACCCAGTACTTC
TRBV19	few	TRBJ1-2	.	CASSRGGLNYGYTF	TGTGCCAGTAGTAGAGGGGGTTTAAACTATGGCTACACCTTC
TRBV5-1	.	TRBJ2-2	.	CASSLARGNENTGELFF	TGCGCCAGCAGCTTGGCCCGGGGAAACGAGAACACCGGGGAGCTGTTTTTT
TRBV14	.	TRBJ1-2	.	CASSPLGQKNNYGYTF	TGTGCCAGCAGCCCGCTTGGACAGAAGAATAACTATGGCTACACCTTC
TRBV11-2	.	TRBJ2-5	TRBD1	CASSLEGRGHETQYF	TGTGCCAGCAGCTTAGAAGGCAGGGGGCACGAGACCCAGTACTTC
TRBV30	.	TRBJ2-3	.	CAWSVDSRITDTQYF	TGTGCCTGGAGTGTCGACAGCAGGATCACAGATACGCAGTATTTT
TRBV5-4	.	TRBJ2-3	TRBD2	CASSLGAGVHTDTQYF	TGTGCCAGCAGCTTGGGAGCGGGAGTCCACACAGATACGCAGTATTTT
TRBV6-4	.	TRBJ1-6	.	CASSAGAYNSPLHF	TGTGCCAGCAGCGCAGGGGCATATAATTCACCCCTCCACTTT
TRBV25-1	.	TRBJ2-2	.	CASREGDTGELFF	TGTGCCAGCAGAGAGGGTGACACCGGGGAGCTGTTTTTT
TRBV4-1	.	TRBJ2-1	TRBD2	CASSLGGSVDEQFF	TGCGCCAGCAGCCTCGGGGGGAGTGTGGATGAGCAGTTCTTC
TRBV5-1	once	TRBJ2-1	TRBD2	CASSLTSGGMIRAYNEQFF	TGCGCCAGCAGCTTGACTAGCGGGGGTATGATTAGGGCCTACAATGAGCAGTTCTTC
TRBV18	.	TRBJ1-2	.	CASSPDSYGYTF	TGTGCCAGCTCCCCTGACAGCTATGGCTACACCTTC
TRBV19	.	TRBJ1-1	TRBD1	CASSEDRGVKAFF	TGTGCCAGTAGTGAGGACAGGGGCGTCAAAGCTTTCTTT
TRBV21-1	.	TRBJ2-5	.	CASSSSGEASGFQETQYF	TGTGCCAGCAGCTCCTCCGGGGAGGCTAGCGGTTTCCAAGAGACCCAGTACTTC
TRBV19	.	TRBJ1-2	.	CASSIGREDGYTF	TGTGCCAGTAGTATAGGCAGGGAGGATGGCTACACCTTC
TRBV6-6	.	TRBJ1-6	.	CASSPQGNSPLHF	TGTGCCAGCAGCCCCCAGGGGAACTCACCCCTCCACTTT
TRBV19	.	TRBJ1-3	.	CASTDRGGNRDTIYF	TGTGCCAGTACCGATCGGGGGGGAAATCGAGACACCATATATTTT
TRBV10-2	.	TRBJ2-7	.	CASSPAYEQYF	TGCGCCAGCAGTCCCGCCTACGAGCAGTACTTC
TRBV9	.	TRBJ1-6	.	CASSPLTSSYNSPLHF	TGTGCCAGCAGCCCTCTCACGAGCTCCTATAATTCACCCCTCCACTTT
TRBV19	.	TRBJ2-2	.	CASSMVGLTGELFF	TGTGCCAGTAGTATGGTTGGGCTGACCGGGGAGCTGTTTTTT
TRBV6-2/TRBV6-3	.	TRBJ1-2	TRBD1	CASSLSGTGAYGYTF	TGTGCCAGCAGTTTGTCCGGAACAGGGGCCTATGGCTACACCTTC
TRBV18	.	TRBJ2-7	.	CASSPSSVYEQYF	TGTGCCAGCTCACCTTCGTCCGTTTACGAGCAGTACTTC
TRBV5-1	.	TRBJ1-5	.	CASSLDGGAYQPQHF	TGCGCCAGCAGCTTGGACGGGGGTGCTTATCAGCCCCAGCATTTT
TRBV11-2	.	TRBJ1-1	.	CASSLVSVSEAFF	TGTGCCAGCAGCTTAGTTTCGGTCTCTGAAGCTTTCTTT
TRBV9	.	TRBJ1-1	.	CASSVGPGAEAFF	TGTGCCAGCAGCGTAGGTCCAGGGGCAGAAGCTTTCTTT
TRBV2	.	TRBJ2-1	TRBD2	CASEGGSAYNEQFF	TGTGCCAGCGAGGGCGGGAGCGCCTACAATGAGCAGTTCTTC
TRBV4-3	few	TRBJ2-1	TRBD1	CASSQGYRGAYNEQFF	TGCGCCAGCAGCCAAGGCTACAGGGGGGCCTACAATGAGCAGTTCTTC
TRBV5-4	.	TRBJ1-1	.	CASSLSRGNTEAFF	TGTGCCAGCAGCTTGTCCAGGGGAAACACTGAAGCTTTCTTT
TRBV25-1	.	TRBJ2-7	TRBD2	CASSGLAGGFVSSYEQYF	TGTGCCAGCAGTGGCTTAGCGGGAGGGTTCGTCAGCTCCTACGAGCAGTACTTC
TRBV3-1/TRBV3-2	.	TRBJ2-2	TRBD1	CASSRNRGDTGELFF	TGTGCCAGCAGCCGGAACAGGGGGGACACCGGGGAGCTGTTTTTT
TRBV19	.	TRBJ1-5	.	CASMAGATGQPQHF	TGTGCCAGTATGGCAGGGGCCACGGGTCAGCCCCAGCATTTT